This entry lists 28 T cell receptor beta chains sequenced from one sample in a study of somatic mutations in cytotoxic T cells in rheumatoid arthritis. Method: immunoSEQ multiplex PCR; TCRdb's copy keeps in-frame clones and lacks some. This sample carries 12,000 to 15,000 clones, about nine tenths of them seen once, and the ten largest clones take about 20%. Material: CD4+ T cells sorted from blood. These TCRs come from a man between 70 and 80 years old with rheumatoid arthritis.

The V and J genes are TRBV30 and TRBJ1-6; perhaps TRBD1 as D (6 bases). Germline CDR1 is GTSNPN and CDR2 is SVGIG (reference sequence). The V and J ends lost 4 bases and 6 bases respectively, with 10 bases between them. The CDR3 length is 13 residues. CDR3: CAWNRESNSPLHF. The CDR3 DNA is TGTGCCTGGAACAGGGAGAGTAATTCACCCCTCCACTTT.

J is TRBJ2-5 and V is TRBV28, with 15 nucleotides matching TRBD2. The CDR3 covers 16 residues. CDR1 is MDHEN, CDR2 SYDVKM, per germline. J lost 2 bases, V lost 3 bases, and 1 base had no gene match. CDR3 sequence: CASSFGLAGGQETQYF. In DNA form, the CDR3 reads TGTGCCAGCAGTTTCGGACTAGCGGGAGGGCAAGAGACCCAGTACTTC.

The CDR3 region has the DNA TGCGCCAGCAGCCCCGGGACAGGGGTATCCTACGAGCAGTACTTC. Translating it yields CASSPGTGVSYEQYF. The chain links TRBV5-1 to TRBJ2-7; 10 nucleotides agree with TRBD1. V trimming: 4 bases; J trimming: 1 base; junction bases outside the gene matches: 5. Germline lookup yields CDR1 SGHRS and CDR2 YFSETQ. The CDR3 has 15 residues.

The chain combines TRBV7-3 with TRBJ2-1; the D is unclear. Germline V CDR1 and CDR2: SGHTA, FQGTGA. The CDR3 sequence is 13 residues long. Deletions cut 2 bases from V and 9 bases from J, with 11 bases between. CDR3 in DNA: TGTGCCAGCAGCTTAGAGAGATCAGGTGAGCAGTTCTTC. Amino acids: CASSLERSGEQFF.

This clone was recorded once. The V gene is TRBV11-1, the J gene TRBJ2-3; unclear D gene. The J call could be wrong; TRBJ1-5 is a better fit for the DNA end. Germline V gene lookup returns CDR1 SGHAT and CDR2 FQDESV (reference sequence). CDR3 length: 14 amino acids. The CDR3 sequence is CASSLGDNTDTQHF. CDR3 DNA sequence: TGTGCCAGCAGCTTAGGAGACAACACAGATACGCAGCATTTT.

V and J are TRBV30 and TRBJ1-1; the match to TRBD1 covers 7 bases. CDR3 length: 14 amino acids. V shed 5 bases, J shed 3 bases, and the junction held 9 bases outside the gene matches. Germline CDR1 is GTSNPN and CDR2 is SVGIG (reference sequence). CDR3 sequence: CAWCRDRVYTEAFF. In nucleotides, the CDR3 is TGTGCCTGGTGCCGTGACAGGGTTTACACTGAAGCTTTCTTT.

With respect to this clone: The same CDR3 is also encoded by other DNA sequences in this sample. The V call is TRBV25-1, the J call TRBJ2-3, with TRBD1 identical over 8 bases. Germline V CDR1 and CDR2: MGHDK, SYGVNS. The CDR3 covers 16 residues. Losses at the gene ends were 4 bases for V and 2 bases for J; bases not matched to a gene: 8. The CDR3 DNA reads TGTGCCAGCAGTGTAGACAGGGGTCCCCCCACAGATACGCAGTATTTT. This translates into CASSVDRGPPTDTQYF.

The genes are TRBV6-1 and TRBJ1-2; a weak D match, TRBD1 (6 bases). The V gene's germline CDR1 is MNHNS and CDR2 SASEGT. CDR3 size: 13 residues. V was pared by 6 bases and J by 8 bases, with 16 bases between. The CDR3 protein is CASSRGGGIGYTF. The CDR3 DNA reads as TGTGCCAGCAGCCGGGGGGGCGGGATCGGCTACACCTTC.

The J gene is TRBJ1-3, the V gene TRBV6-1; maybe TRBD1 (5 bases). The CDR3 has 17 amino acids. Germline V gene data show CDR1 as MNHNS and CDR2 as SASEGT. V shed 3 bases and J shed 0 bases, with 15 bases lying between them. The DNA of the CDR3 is TGTGCCAGCAGTGACAACCCATGGGGCAGCTCTGGAAACACCATATATTTT. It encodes CASSDNPWGSSGNTIYF.

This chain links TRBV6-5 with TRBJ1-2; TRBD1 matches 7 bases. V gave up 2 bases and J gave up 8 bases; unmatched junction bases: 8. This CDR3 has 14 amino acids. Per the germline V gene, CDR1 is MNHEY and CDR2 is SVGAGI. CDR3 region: CASSYGGGAGGYTF. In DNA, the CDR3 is TGTGCCAGCAGTTACGGAGGGGGCGCCGGCGGCTACACCTTC.

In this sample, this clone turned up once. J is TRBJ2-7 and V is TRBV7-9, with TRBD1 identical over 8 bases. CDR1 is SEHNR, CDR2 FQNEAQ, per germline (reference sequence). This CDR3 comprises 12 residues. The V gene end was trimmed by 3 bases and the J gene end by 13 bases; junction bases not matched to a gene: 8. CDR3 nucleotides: TGTGCCAGCAGCTTTGGACAGGGCCCCGTTTACTTC. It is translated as CASSFGQGPVYF.

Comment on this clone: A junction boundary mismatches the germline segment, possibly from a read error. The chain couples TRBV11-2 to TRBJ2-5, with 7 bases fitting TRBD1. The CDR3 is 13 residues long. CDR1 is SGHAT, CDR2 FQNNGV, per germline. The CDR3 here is CASSSDRQEAQYF. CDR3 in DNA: TGTGCCAGCAGCTCGGACAGGCAAGAGGCCCAGTACTTC.

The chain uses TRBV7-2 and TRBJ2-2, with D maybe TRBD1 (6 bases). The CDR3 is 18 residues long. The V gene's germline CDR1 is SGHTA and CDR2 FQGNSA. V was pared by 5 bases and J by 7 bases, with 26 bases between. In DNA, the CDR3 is TGTGCCAGCAGCGGCTCCCCCGGCAGGGGAAGAATCAGCGGGGAGCTGTTTTTT. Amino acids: CASSGSPGRGRISGELFF. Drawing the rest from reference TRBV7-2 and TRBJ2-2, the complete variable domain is GAGVSQSPSNKVTEKGKDVELRCDPISGHTALYWYRQSLGQGLEFLIYFQGNSAPDKSGLPSDRFSAERTGGSVSTLTIQRTQQEDSAVYLCASSGSPGRGRISGELFFGEGSRLTVL.

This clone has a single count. CDR3 protein: CASSQDRVQYQPQHF. The CDR3 bases are TGTGCCAGCAGCCAAGATCGGGTGCAGTATCAGCCCCAGCATTTT. J is TRBJ1-5 and V is TRBV4-2; D call uncertain. This CDR3 is 15 amino acids long. Germline loops: CDR1 LGHNA, CDR2 YNFKEQ. Trimming took off 0 bases at V and 5 bases at J, with 11 bases between the two ends.

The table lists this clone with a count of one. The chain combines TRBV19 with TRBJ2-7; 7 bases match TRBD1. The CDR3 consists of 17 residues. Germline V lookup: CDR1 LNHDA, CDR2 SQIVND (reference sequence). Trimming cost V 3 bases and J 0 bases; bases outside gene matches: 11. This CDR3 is CASSIRVNRGPSYEQYF. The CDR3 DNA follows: TGTGCCAGTAGTATCCGAGTCAACAGGGGCCCCTCCTACGAGCAGTACTTC.

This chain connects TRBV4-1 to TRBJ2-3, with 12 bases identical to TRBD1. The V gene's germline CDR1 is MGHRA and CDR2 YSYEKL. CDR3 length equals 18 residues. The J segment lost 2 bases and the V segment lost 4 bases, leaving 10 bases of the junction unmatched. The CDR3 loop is CASSLAWDRGRDTDTQYF. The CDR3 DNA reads TGCGCCAGCAGCCTCGCTTGGGACAGGGGGCGGGACACAGATACGCAGTATTTT.

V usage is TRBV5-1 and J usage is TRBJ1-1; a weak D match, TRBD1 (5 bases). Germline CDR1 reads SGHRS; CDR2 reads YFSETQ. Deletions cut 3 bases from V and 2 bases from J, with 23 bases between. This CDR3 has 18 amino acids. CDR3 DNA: TGCGCCAGCAGCTCCGCGGGGGGGACGTACCCTGACAACACTGAAGCTTTCTTT. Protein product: CASSSAGGTYPDNTEAFF.

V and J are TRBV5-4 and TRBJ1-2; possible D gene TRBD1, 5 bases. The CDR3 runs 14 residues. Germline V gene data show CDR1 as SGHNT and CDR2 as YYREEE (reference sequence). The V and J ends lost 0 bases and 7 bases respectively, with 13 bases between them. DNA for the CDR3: TGTGCCAGCAGCTTGGCCGGCAGGGAAGGTGGCTACACCTTC. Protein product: CASSLAGREGGYTF.

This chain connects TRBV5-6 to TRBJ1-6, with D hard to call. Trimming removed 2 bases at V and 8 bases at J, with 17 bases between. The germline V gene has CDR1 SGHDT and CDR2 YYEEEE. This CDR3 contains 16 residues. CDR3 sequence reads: CASSFSRPRSDSPLHF. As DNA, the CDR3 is TGTGCCAGCAGCTTCTCCAGGCCTCGTTCGGATTCACCCCTCCACTTT.

This CDR3 is CARGHLRGGLNSNQPQHF. DNA for the CDR3: TGTGCCAGAGGGCACCTGAGGGGGGGCCTCAATAGCAATCAGCCCCAGCATTTT. The rearrangement links TRBV5-3 to TRBJ1-5, with TRBD1 as a possible D gene (6 bases). TRBV5-3 is an ORF for which the function is uncertain. Trimming left V 7 bases short and J 0 bases short, with 23 bases between. This CDR3 spans 18 amino acids.

This chain's CDR3 is CASRLRQGNYGYTF. CDR3 in DNA: TGTGCCAGCAGACTTAGACAGGGTAACTATGGCTACACCTTC. This chain connects TRBV5-4 to TRBJ1-2; the match to TRBD1 covers 7 bases. The germline V gene has CDR1 SGHNT and CDR2 YYREEE (reference sequence). This CDR3 has 14 residues. With V trimmed by 5 bases and J by 1 base, 5 bases remained unmatched.

CDR3 protein: CASSLGGAKTASDTQYF. For the CDR3, the DNA is TGTGCCAGCAGCTTAGGAGGCGCTAAGACCGCTTCGGATACGCAGTATTTT. The chain couples TRBV7-9 to TRBJ2-3, with D uncertain. The germline V and J ends were trimmed by 1 base and 6 bases, with 20 bases remaining between them. This CDR3 spans 17 amino acids. Germline CDR1 is SEHNR and CDR2 is FQNEAQ (reference sequence). Using reference TRBV7-9 and TRBJ2-3 for the parts outside the CDR3, the full variable domain is DTGVSQNPRHKITKRGQNVTFRCDPISEHNRLYWYRQTLGQGPEFLTYFQNEAQLEKSRLLSDRFSAERPKGSFSTLEIQRTEQGDSAMYLCASSLGGAKTASDTQYFGPGTRLTVL.

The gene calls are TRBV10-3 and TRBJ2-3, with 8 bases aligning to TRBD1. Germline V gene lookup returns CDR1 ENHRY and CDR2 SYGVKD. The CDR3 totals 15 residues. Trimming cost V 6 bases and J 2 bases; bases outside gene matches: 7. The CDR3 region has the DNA TGTGCCATCAGGGGTCGGGACAGGACCACAGATACGCAGTATTTT. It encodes CAIRGRDRTTDTQYF.

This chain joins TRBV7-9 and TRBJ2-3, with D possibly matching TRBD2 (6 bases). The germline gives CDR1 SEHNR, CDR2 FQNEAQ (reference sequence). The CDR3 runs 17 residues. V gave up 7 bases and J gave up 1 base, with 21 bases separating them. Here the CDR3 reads CASTYGGRGLGTDTQYF. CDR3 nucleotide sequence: TGTGCCAGCACTTACGGGGGAAGGGGACTCGGCACAGATACGCAGTATTTT. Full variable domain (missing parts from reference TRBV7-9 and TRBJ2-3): DTGVSQNPRHKITKRGQNVTFRCDPISEHNRLYWYRQTLGQGPEFLTYFQNEAQLEKSRLLSDRFSAERPKGSFSTLEIQRTEQGDSAMYLCASTYGGRGLGTDTQYFGPGTRLTVL.

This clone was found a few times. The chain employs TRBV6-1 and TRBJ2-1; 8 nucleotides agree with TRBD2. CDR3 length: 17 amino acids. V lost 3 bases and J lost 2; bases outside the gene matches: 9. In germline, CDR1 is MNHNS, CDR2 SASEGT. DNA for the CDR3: TGTGCCAGCAGTGAGGGGAGCGGGGGCTCTCCCTACAATGAGCAGTTCTTC. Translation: CASSEGSGGSPYNEQFF.

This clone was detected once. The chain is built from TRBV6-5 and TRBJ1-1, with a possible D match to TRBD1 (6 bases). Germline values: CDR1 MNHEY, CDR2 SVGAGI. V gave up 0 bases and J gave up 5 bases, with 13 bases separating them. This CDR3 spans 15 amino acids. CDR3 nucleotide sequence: TGTGCCAGCAGTTACTCGGACAGATACGGGACTGAAGCTTTCTTT. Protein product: CASSYSDRYGTEAFF.

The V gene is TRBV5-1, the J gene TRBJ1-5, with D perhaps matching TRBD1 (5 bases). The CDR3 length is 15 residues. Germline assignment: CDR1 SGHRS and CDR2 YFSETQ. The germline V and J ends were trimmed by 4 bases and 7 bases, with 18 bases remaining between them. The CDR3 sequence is CASSPLGGGGQPQHF. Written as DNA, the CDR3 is TGCGCCAGCAGCCCTCTGGGGGGTGGCGGCCAGCCCCAGCATTTT.

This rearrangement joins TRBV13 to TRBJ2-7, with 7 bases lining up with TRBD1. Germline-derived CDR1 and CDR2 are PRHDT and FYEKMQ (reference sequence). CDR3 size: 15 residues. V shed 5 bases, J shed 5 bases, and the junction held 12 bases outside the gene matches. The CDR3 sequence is CASSRAVGQSDEQYF. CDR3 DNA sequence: TGTGCCAGCAGCCGCGCGGTGGGACAGTCCGACGAGCAGTACTTC.